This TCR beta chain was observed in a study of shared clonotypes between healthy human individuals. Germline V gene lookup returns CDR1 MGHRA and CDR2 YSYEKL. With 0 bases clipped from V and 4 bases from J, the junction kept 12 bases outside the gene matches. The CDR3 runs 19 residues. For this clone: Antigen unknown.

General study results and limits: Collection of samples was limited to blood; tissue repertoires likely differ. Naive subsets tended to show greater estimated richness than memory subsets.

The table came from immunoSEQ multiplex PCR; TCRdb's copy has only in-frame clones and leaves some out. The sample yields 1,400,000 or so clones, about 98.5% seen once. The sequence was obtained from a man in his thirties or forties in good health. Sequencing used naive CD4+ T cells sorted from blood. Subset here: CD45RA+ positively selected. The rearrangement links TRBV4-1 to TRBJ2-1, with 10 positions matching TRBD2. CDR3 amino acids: CASSQDWSSGRTQYNEQFF. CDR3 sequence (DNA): TGCGCCAGCAGCCAAGATTGGTCTAGCGGGAGAACACAATACAATGAGCAGTTCTTC.